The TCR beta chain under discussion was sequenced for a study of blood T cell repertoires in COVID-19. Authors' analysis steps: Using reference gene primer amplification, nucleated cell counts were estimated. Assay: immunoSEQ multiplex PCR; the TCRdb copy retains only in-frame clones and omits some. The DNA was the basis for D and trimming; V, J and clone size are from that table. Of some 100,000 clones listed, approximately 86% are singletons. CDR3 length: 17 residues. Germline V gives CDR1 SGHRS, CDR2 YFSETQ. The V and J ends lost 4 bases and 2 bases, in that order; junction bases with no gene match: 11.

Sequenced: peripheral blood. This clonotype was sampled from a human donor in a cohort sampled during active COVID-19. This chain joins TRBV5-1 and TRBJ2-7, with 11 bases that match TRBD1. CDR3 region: CASSRPGTGGQAYEQYF. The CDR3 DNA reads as TGCGCCAGCAGCCGTCCCGGGACAGGGGGACAAGCCTACGAGCAGTACTTC.